This entry features one TCR beta chain sequence. In the source study's methods: Amplification with reference gene primers provided the estimates of nucleated cell counts. The protocol was immunoSEQ multiplex PCR, while the TCRdb copy is restricted to in-frame clones and leaves out a portion. Clone size and V and J calls were adopted from that table, with D and trimming inferred from the DNA. Among about 240,000 clones listed, nearly 85% were seen once. The source of the sample is a study of blood T cell repertoires in COVID-19. About the research overall: Samples came from the United States, Italy and Spain, spanning acute and convalescent COVID-19. T cells, B-cell-depleted T cells, or PBMCs supplied cDNA or gDNA.

The material sequenced was peripheral blood. This TCR came from a human donor in a cohort sampled during active COVID-19.

The CDR3 sequence is CASSYAQQGNTGELFF. The CDR3 nucleotides read TGTGCCAGCAGTTACGCCCAACAGGGGAACACCGGGGAGCTGTTTTTT. The chain employs TRBV6-5 and TRBJ2-2; possibly TRBD1 for D (6 bases). The CDR3 loop spans 16 amino acids. Trimming took 2 bases from V and 1 from J, leaving 11 bases between them. In germline, CDR1 is MNHEY, CDR2 SVGAGI.